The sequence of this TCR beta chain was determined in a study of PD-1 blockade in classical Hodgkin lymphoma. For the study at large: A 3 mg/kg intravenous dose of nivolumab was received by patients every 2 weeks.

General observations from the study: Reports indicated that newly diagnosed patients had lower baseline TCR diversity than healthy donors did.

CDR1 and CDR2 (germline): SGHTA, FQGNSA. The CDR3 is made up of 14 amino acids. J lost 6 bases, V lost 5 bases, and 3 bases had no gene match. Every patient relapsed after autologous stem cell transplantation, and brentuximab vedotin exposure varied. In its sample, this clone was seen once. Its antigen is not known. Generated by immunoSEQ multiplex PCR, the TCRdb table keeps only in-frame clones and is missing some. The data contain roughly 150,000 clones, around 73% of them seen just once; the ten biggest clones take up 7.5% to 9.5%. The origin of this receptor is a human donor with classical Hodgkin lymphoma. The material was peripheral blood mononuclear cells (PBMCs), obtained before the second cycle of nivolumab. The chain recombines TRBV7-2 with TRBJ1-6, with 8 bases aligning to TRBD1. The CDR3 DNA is TGTGCCAGCAGCCAGGGGGCGATTAATTCACCCCTCCACTTT. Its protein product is CASSQGAINSPLHF.